One sample yielded the 30 T cell receptor beta chains listed below, sequenced in a study of response to subunit inactivated influenza vaccine. TCRdb re-called the RT-PCR reads through MiXCR, storing one row per CDR3 protein. The data contain 500,000 to 600,000 distinct CDR3 sequences, 16% of them singletons. This specimen was CD4+ T cells sorted from PBMCs, taken around 25 months after vaccination. All receptors come from a man aged 50 to 69 who received an inactivated influenza vaccine.

V usage is TRBV2 and J usage is TRBJ2-7; D might be TRBD2 (6 bases). The V gene's germline CDR1 is SNHLY and CDR2 FYNNEI. The V end lost 7 bases, the J end lost 3 bases, and 10 bases lay between the germline ends. The CDR3 sequence is 12 residues long. The CDR3: CASNRGGYEQYF. CDR3 nucleotides: TGTGCCAGCAATCGGGGAGGCTACGAGCAGTACTTC.

The table lists this clonotype with a few counts. The J gene is TRBJ2-3, the V gene TRBV15, with 10 bases identical to TRBD2. CDR3 length equals 18 residues. In germline, CDR1 is LNHNV, CDR2 YYDKDF (reference sequence). Trimming removed 1 base from V and 2 bases from J; junction bases left unmatched: 9. The CDR3 DNA follows: TGTGCCACCAGCAGAGCCTCCCTGCTAGCGGGGGACACAGATACGCAGTATTTT. Translating gives CATSRASLLAGDTDTQYF.

The chain links TRBV7-2 to TRBJ2-1; 11 bases line up with TRBD1. Per the germline V gene, CDR1 is SGHTA and CDR2 is FQGNSA. Trimming took 5 bases from V and 8 from J; bases not matched to a gene: 8. This CDR3 spans 15 amino acids. In nucleotides, the CDR3 is TGTGCCAGCAGCGCGGACAGGGGGCTTATCTATGAGCAGTTCTTC. Amino acids: CASSADRGLIYEQFF. Using reference TRBV7-2 and TRBJ2-1 for the parts outside the CDR3, the full variable domain is GAGVSQSPSNKVTEKGKDVELRCDPISGHTALYWYRQSLGQGLEFLIYFQGNSAPDKSGLPSDRFSAERTGGSVSTLTIQRTQQEDSAVYLCASSADRGLIYEQFFGPGTRLTVL.

This clonotype showed up just a few times. The rearrangement joins TRBV3-1 to TRBJ1-4; D possibly corresponds to TRBD1 (5 bases). Germline V CDR1 and CDR2: LGHDT, YNNKEL (reference sequence). CDR3 length: 13 amino acids. V lost 6 bases and J lost 7, with 12 bases in between. In nucleotides, the CDR3 is TGTGCCAGCAGTGGGACGAGCGGTGAAAAACTGTTTTTT. Its protein product is CASSGTSGEKLFF.

The chain links TRBV5-1 to TRBJ1-4; D gene unclear. The CDR3 runs 15 residues. Trimming removed 0 bases at V and 7 bases at J, with 13 bases between. Germline lookup yields CDR1 SGHRS and CDR2 YFSETQ. The CDR3 DNA follows: TGCGCCAGCAGCTTGGGTGGCAGACTTTTTGAAAAACTGTTTTTT. Translation: CASSLGGRLFEKLFF.

There are a few counts of this clonotype. The CDR3 DNA sequence: TGCAGTGCACATAGCGGACAAGATACGCAGTATTTT. Residues: CSAHSGQDTQYF. This chain uses TRBV20-1 with TRBJ2-3; D possibly corresponds to TRBD2 (6 bases). This CDR3 is 12 amino acids long. V was shortened by 6 bases and J by 5 bases, with 12 bases between the two germline ends. Germline CDR1 and CDR2: DFQATT and SNEGSKA (reference sequence).

This clonotype was recorded a few times. This chain connects TRBV4-2 to TRBJ2-2; 9 bases are a match to TRBD1. Germline lookup yields CDR1 LGHNA and CDR2 YNFKEQ. Trimming took 5 bases from V and 6 from J; bases not matched to a gene: 10. This CDR3 comprises 16 residues. The CDR3 DNA reads TGTGCCAGCAGCTCAACAGGGGGCTCTTCCCCCGGGGAGCTGTTTTTT. Translation gives CASSSTGGSSPGELFF.

The chain recombines TRBV5-1 with TRBJ2-7, with D tentatively TRBD1 (5 bases). Trimming cost V 0 bases and J 2 bases, with 15 bases left between them. Germline-derived CDR1 and CDR2 are SGHRS and YFSETQ. The CDR3 is made up of 16 amino acids. CDR3 nucleotide sequence: TGCGCCAGCAGCTTGGCCTTGGCAGGGCGCGCCTACGAGCAGTACTTC. Amino acid sequence: CASSLALAGRAYEQYF.

V gene TRBV4-1 combines with J gene TRBJ1-5; 7 bases are a match to TRBD1. Trimming removed 3 bases from V and 5 bases from J; junction bases left unmatched: 4. This CDR3 has 14 amino acids. The germline CDR1 and CDR2 sequences are MGHRA and YSYEKL. The CDR3 nucleotides read TGCGCCAGCAGCCAGGACCAGGGGGATCAGCCCCAGCATTTT. It codes for CASSQDQGDQPQHF.

The gene calls are TRBV20-1 and TRBJ2-2; the D is unclear. CDR1 is DFQATT and CDR2 is SNEGSKA in the germline V gene (reference sequence). V was trimmed by 3 bases and J by 6 bases, leaving 11 bases between them. CDR3 length: 13 residues. Written as DNA, the CDR3 is TGCAGTGCTAGTCTCTATACCGCCGGGGAGCTGTTTTTT. It yields the protein CSASLYTAGELFF.

The sample holds many counts of this clonotype. The chain couples TRBV29-1 to TRBJ1-1; D possibly corresponds to TRBD1 (5 bases). The CDR3 totals 13 residues. Trimming removed 5 bases from V and 0 bases from J, with 10 bases in between. In germline, CDR1 is SQVTM, CDR2 ANQGSEA. The CDR3 coding sequence is TGCAGCGTTAAGGCAGGGCTGAACACTGAAGCTTTCTTT. Translation gives CSVKAGLNTEAFF.

The chain carries TRBV7-9 and TRBJ2-3; no firm D call. The germline V gene encodes CDR1 SEHNR and CDR2 FQNEAQ (reference sequence). CDR3 length: 13 amino acids. The germline V and J ends were trimmed by 6 bases and 1 base, with 8 bases remaining between them. The CDR3 spells CASRITGTDTQYF. The CDR3 coding sequence is TGTGCCAGCAGGATAACAGGCACAGATACGCAGTATTTT.

This clonotype was observed at least ten times. The chain carries TRBV10-3 and TRBJ2-5; 8 nucleotides match TRBD2. The V and J ends lost 6 bases and 2 bases, in that order; junction bases with no gene match: 2. There are 13 residues in the CDR3. Germline V gene data show CDR1 as ENHRY and CDR2 as SYGVKD. The CDR3 nucleotides are TGTGCCATCAGAATAGCGGGACAAGAGACCCAGTACTTC. It specifies CAIRIAGQETQYF.

In this sample, this clonotype turned up a few times. This chain connects TRBV7-2 to TRBJ2-3, with D perhaps TRBD2 (5 bases). The germline V gene encodes CDR1 SGHTA and CDR2 FQGNSA. The CDR3 has 14 residues. V shed 5 bases and J shed 0 bases, with 9 bases lying between them. The CDR3 spells CASSTGLSTDTQYF. CDR3 coding DNA: TGTGCCAGCAGCACCGGACTGAGCACAGATACGCAGTATTTT. The full variable domain, its missing parts supplied by reference TRBV7-2 and TRBJ2-3, is GAGVSQSPSNKVTEKGKDVELRCDPISGHTALYWYRQSLGQGLEFLIYFQGNSAPDKSGLPSDRFSAERTGGSVSTLTIQRTQQEDSAVYLCASSTGLSTDTQYFGPGTRLTVL.

This clonotype was picked up a small number of times. This chain joins TRBV12-3 or TRBV12-4 and TRBJ2-3; possibly TRBD2 for D (6 bases). Trimming took 4 bases from V and 6 from J, leaving 11 bases between them. The CDR3 spans 13 residues. The CDR3 here is CASSSSSEDTQYF. CDR3 in DNA: TGTGCCAGCAGTTCTTCTAGCGAGGATACGCAGTATTTT.

This clonotype was counted once. A much larger clone is a single base away; this may be a read error. The gene calls are TRBV5-1 and TRBJ2-1; 11 nucleotides agree with TRBD2. CDR3 length equals 15 residues. The J segment lost 9 bases and the V segment lost 1 base, leaving 6 bases of the junction unmatched. Germline lookup yields CDR1 SGHRS and CDR2 YFSETQ. CDR3 in DNA: TGCGCCAGCAGCTTGATAGCGGGGGGGCAGAGTGAGCAGTTCTTC. Translating gives CASSLIAGGQSEQFF. The full variable domain, in which reference TRBV5-1 and TRBJ2-1 provide the parts outside the CDR3, is KAGVTQTPRYLIKTRGQQVTLSCSPISGHRSVSWYQQTPGQGLQFLFEYFSETQRNKGNFPGRFSGRQFSNSRSEMNVSTLELGDSALYLCASSLIAGGQSEQFFGPGTRLTVL.

This clonotype was counted at least ten times. The rearrangement uses TRBV3-1 and TRBJ1-2; D is unclear. The germline V and J ends were trimmed by 4 bases and 8 bases, with 11 bases remaining between them. Germline V gene data show CDR1 as LGHDT and CDR2 as YNNKEL (reference sequence). The CDR3 covers 12 residues. CDR3: CASSRSGGGYTF. The DNA of the CDR3 is TGTGCCAGCAGCCGCTCGGGTGGCGGCTACACCTTC.

This clonotype was seen repeatedly, ten times or more. This chain joins TRBV27 and TRBJ2-2, with D possibly TRBD1 on 6 matching bases. V gave up 6 bases and J gave up 6 bases, with 11 bases separating them. Germline values: CDR1 MNHEY, CDR2 SMNVEV (reference sequence). This CDR3 is built from 13 residues. The CDR3 reads CASSQGFAGELFF. DNA for the CDR3: TGTGCCAGCAGCCAGGGGTTCGCCGGGGAGCTGTTTTTT.

This clonotype has only a few counts. This CDR3 reads CASSSFGKNTEAFF. CDR3 coding DNA: TGTGCCAGCAGCTCATTCGGGAAGAACACTGAAGCTTTCTTT. The rearrangement links TRBV13 to TRBJ1-1, with D unclear. V dropped 4 bases and J dropped 1 base, with 10 bases sitting between them. This CDR3 is built from 14 residues. CDR1 and CDR2 (germline): PRHDT, FYEKMQ (reference sequence).

This clonotype appeared a few times. This chain uses TRBV5-1 with TRBJ2-1; D might be TRBD1 (5 bases). V lost 3 bases and J 5 bases, leaving 12 bases between the germline ends. Per the germline V gene, CDR1 is SGHRS and CDR2 is YFSETQ. This CDR3 spans 14 amino acids. The CDR3 is CASSSVGDHNEQFF. CDR3 DNA sequence: TGCGCCAGCAGCTCCGTAGGGGATCACAATGAGCAGTTCTTC.

The V call is TRBV2, the J call TRBJ2-6, with a possible D match to TRBD1 (6 bases). V lost 7 bases and J lost 2, with 6 bases in between. CDR3 size: 13 residues. Per the germline V gene, CDR1 is SNHLY and CDR2 is FYNNEI. The CDR3 region has the DNA TGTGCCAGCAAGGGGGCTGGGGCCAACGTCCTGACTTTC. It codes for CASKGAGANVLTF.

There are a few counts of this clonotype. The CDR3 spells CASTRRAFQQETQYF. CDR3 DNA: TGCGCCAGCACCCGGAGAGCCTTCCAACAAGAGACCCAGTACTTC. The chain combines TRBV5-1 with TRBJ2-5; no clear D. Trimming removed 6 bases from V and 2 bases from J, with 17 bases in between. Looked up from germline, CDR1 is SGHRS and CDR2 is YFSETQ. This CDR3 is 15 amino acids long.

The V and J genes are TRBV28 and TRBJ2-1, with 16 bases identical to TRBD2. The CDR3 is 20 amino acids. Germline-derived CDR1 and CDR2 are MDHEN and SYDVKM. Losses at the gene ends were 5 bases for V and 0 bases for J; bases not matched to a gene: 10. The CDR3 DNA is TGTGCCAGCAGTACACCCGGGACTAGCGGGAGGGTTCCCTCCTACAATGAGCAGTTCTTC. It specifies CASSTPGTSGRVPSYNEQFF.

The rearrangement joins TRBV11-2 to TRBJ2-2, with D perhaps TRBD1 (6 bases). CDR3 length equals 15 residues. V was trimmed by 5 bases and J by 1 base, leaving 11 bases between them. The V gene's germline CDR1 is SGHAT and CDR2 FQNNGV. Written as DNA, the CDR3 is TGTGCCAGCAGCGCCCGGGACAAGAACACCGGGGAGCTGTTTTTT. Translating it yields CASSARDKNTGELFF.

This clonotype has a handful of counts. This chain uses TRBV11-2 with TRBJ2-1, with D perhaps matching TRBD2 (6 bases). From germline, CDR1 is SGHAT and CDR2 FQNNGV. This CDR3 contains 15 residues. Trimming took 2 bases from V and 7 from J, leaving 15 bases between them. Here the CDR3 DNA reads TGTGCCAGCAGCTTATTCGGGGGATCCGATAATGAGCAGTTCTTC. Its translation: CASSLFGGSDNEQFF.

This clonotype was picked up a small number of times. The chain carries TRBV3-1 and TRBJ1-2; perhaps TRBD1 as D (5 bases). With 1 base removed from V and 2 bases from J, the gap between germline ends came to 11 bases. Germline V lookup: CDR1 LGHDT, CDR2 YNNKEL (reference sequence). The CDR3 loop spans 15 amino acids. The CDR3 nucleotides read TGTGCCAGCAGCCAAGGACAGTCAACCAACTATGGCTACACCTTC. Translation gives CASSQGQSTNYGYTF.

Only one count was recorded for this clonotype. This chain connects TRBV20-1 to TRBJ1-5; D call uncertain. V lost 3 bases, J lost 0 bases, and 6 bases lay in between. The CDR3 consists of 13 residues. CDR1 is DFQATT, CDR2 SNEGSKA, per germline (reference sequence). CDR3 DNA sequence: TGCAGTGCTAGCCCACATAGCAATCAGCCCCAGCATTTT. Its translation is CSASPHSNQPQHF.

This clonotype was detected ten times or more. The genes are TRBV12-3 or TRBV12-4 and TRBJ1-3; D is unresolved. The germline V and J ends were trimmed by 7 bases and 0 bases, with 16 bases remaining between them. The CDR3 is 16 residues long. CDR3 nucleotides: TGTGCCAGCACCTCCGAGTCCCGCCTCTCTGGAAACACCATATATTTT. It codes for CASTSESRLSGNTIYF.

This chain links TRBV3-1 with TRBJ2-1; D perhaps matches TRBD2 (6 bases). The CDR3 has 12 amino acids. The germline CDR1 and CDR2 sequences are LGHDT and YNNKEL (reference sequence). V lost 4 bases, J lost 15 bases, and 16 bases lay in between. In nucleotides, the CDR3 is TGTGCCAGCAGCCTCTCGACCGGGGGACTGTTCTTC. Amino acids: CASSLSTGGLFF.

The J gene is TRBJ1-2, the V gene TRBV5-6; 7 nucleotides align to TRBD1. CDR3 length: 13 residues. Trimming took 5 bases from V and 6 from J; bases not matched to a gene: 7. Germline V lookup: CDR1 SGHDT, CDR2 YYEEEE. The CDR3 spells CASRPTGWDGYTF. The CDR3 region has the DNA TGTGCCAGCAGACCGACAGGGTGGGATGGCTACACCTTC.